The entry below describes one T cell receptor beta chain. Its antigen specificity is not known. Qualities for individual bases were not recorded, and no much larger clone is one base off. The source of the sample is a study of long-term antiretroviral therapy in people with HIV (dated by TCRdb to between 2022 and 2023). Study-wide context: The earliest samples were collected about a decade before the 2015 WHO recommendation for immediate ART, when ART was typically delayed until CD4 counts fell. This retrospective serial study examined whether starting ART and sustained HIV suppression were associated with changes in the composition and diversity of the TRB repertoire in peripheral blood. From 30 adults with confirmed HIV infection, the cohort provided under 250 cryopreserved PBMC samples, gathered serially across a mean of about 6 years (range 1-12). Among the 25 to 35 participants with HIV, about 11 were female. No cross-contamination during QIAcube processing was seen in test extractions of a monoclonal T-cell line run alongside around 31 polyclonal samples. Paper-wide results and their limitations: Since PBMC availability was limited, sequencing covered only the TCR beta chain, with no alpha chain pairing. No data were available on ART adherence, viral resistance or therapy changes, limiting inferences about post-ART repertoire changes. Because cell numbers in pre-ART samples were limited, unsorted PBMC were profiled instead of sorted CD4+ and CD8+ T cells. HIV repertoires had narrower CDR3 length ranges than controls, and the network structure suggested an antigen-experienced repertoire that shifted only slightly toward naive after ART. The samples were dated from about 2003 to 2018, and the ART regimens that were used may be less effective than current ART regimens. Expanded TRB clones identified before ART initiation dominated the repertoire across all time points, though the dominance fluctuated and decreased in many PLHIV after ART. ART initiation was associated with a significant increase in TRB diversity, but diversity stayed significantly below transplant donor controls even after long-term ART.

Sequences SGDLS (CDR1) and YYNGEE (CDR2) are obtained from the germline V gene. V trim: 0 bases; J trim: 0 bases; unmatched bases: 0. The CDR3, cysteine through phenylalanine, is 15 amino acids long. Solely the CDR3 DNA is kept, with 45 bases framed from the first base. The immunoSEQ hsTCRB v3.0 assay was used at survey level resolution to sequence the TRB variable region. A depth of about 35,000-55,000 T-cell genomes per sample was targeted for TRB sequencing. An Illumina MiSeq with a v3 150-cycle kit was used to sequence the pooled TRB libraries. In the original analysis: Repertoire analysis was run in R within a reproducible Nextflow workflow that covered QC, data transformation and analysis. LymphoSeq2, an R package for exploring AIRR-Seq data, was used to implement custom analyses. Several samples that produced fewer than 5000 total TRB sequences were removed, so approximately 190 HIV repertoires were analyzed. Of the 188 retained HIV repertoires, about 60 were collected before and approximately 130 after ART initiation. Repertoires were downsampled to 5000 TRB nucleotide sequences, with summary statistics averaged over 100 downsampling iterations. TRB sequences were retained for analysis only if CDR3 regions of at least seven amino acids were present. Diversity was assessed using a clonality score derived from Shannon entropy and using the Gini coefficient. In the repertoire networks, any two of the top 5000 CDR3 amino acid sequences were linked whenever the two sequences differed by an edit distance of one. For TRB CDR3 amino acid sequences, antigen specificity groups and MHC restriction were predicted with GLIPH2. To flag known associations with CMV, EBV, HIV or tissue antigens, CDR3 amino acid sequences were compared against VDJdb and McPAS-TCR. Pre-ART, post-ART and control groups were compared with Wilcoxon signed-rank tests and Holm-Bonferroni correction. As stored in TCRdb, this immuneACCESS dataset retains in-frame rearrangements with V and J assigned. A fraction of the clones does not appear; measured against another copy, unresolved V genes explain less than half of the discrepancy, and the remainder lacks a known reason. V and J calls and clone size are as listed in that table; D and trimming were resolved from the DNA. This sample holds 20,000 to 25,000 clones; around three quarters were observed only once. The ten largest clones take up 4.5% to 5% of the sample.

To be included, a participant needed at least one PBMC sample from before ART initiation plus at least two post-ART samples. Treatment was received in the United States of America by all participants with HIV. Before DNA extraction, cryopreserved samples of roughly 1-11 million PBMC were thawed and then washed. At the time of the earliest PBMC sample, participants with HIV were aged between about 23 and 54 years. PBMC samples were contributed by each participant from 1-4 timepoints before ART initiation and 2-8 timepoints after ART initiation, with a median of 7 samples. For every participant, serial HIV viral load, CD4+ T-cell count, ART history and demographic data were obtained. Genomic DNA was extracted from unsorted PBMC with a Qiagen kit on a QIAcube, with processing performed in batches of 12 samples.

Specimen: unsorted PBMCs, collected 0.5 years after starting antiretroviral therapy. The V gene is TRBV9 and the J gene is TRBJ2-4, with TRBD1 matching 7 junction bases. This clonotype was obtained from a woman between 35 and 50 years old with HIV. The sequence in DNA is TGTGCCAGCAGCGTAGACAGGGGAGCCAAAAACATTCAGTACTTC. Translated, this is CASSVDRGAKNIQYF.